The 15 T cell receptor beta chains below were found in one sample sequenced in a study of cytomegalovirus exposure and HLA in healthy donors. Primers: 60 Vbeta forward and 13 Jbeta reverse. Here immunoSEQ multiplex PCR was the method, and the copy in TCRdb shows in-frame clones only, minus some. The sample has about 110,000 clones, roughly 70% seen once; the top ten hold less than 3%. Sequences were obtained from PBMCs. The receptors were gathered from a male donor in good health and CMV-seropositive.

This clone was seen only once. V is TRBV7-3 and J is TRBJ1-1, with D uncertain. CDR3 length: 13 residues. The V end was cut by 3 bases, the J end by 3 bases, with 8 bases between. Germline lookup yields CDR1 SGHTA and CDR2 FQGTGA. The chain's CDR3 is CASSFDGDTEAFF. DNA of the CDR3: TGTGCCAGCAGCTTCGACGGGGACACTGAAGCTTTCTTT.

The chain employs TRBV4-2 and TRBJ2-1; 12 bases agree with TRBD2. The J segment lost 8 bases and the V segment lost 2 bases, leaving 10 bases of the junction unmatched. Germline assignment: CDR1 LGHNA and CDR2 YNFKEQ. The CDR3 loop spans 17 amino acids. The CDR3 region has the DNA TGTGCCAGCAGCCAAAAGGGAGCTAGCGGGGGGGTCGATGAGCAGTTCTTC. This sequence encodes CASSQKGASGGVDEQFF.

This chain connects TRBV5-4 to TRBJ2-7; D might be TRBD1 (5 bases). Germline V lookup: CDR1 SGHNT, CDR2 YYREEE (reference sequence). Trimming pared 2 bases from V and 2 bases from J, leaving 8 bases between. The CDR3 length is 13 residues. CDR3 sequence: CASSFTGTYEQYF. CDR3 in DNA: TGTGCCAGCAGCTTCACAGGTACCTACGAGCAGTACTTC.

The V and J genes are TRBV29-1 and TRBJ2-1; perhaps TRBD1 as D (6 bases). Germline assignment: CDR1 SQVTM and CDR2 ANQGSEA. CDR3 length: 14 amino acids. V was shortened by 3 bases and J by 0 bases, with 9 bases between the two germline ends. CDR3 bases: TGCAGCGTTGAGGAGGACAGCTCCTACAATGAGCAGTTCTTC. Protein: CSVEEDSSYNEQFF.

V is TRBV27 and J is TRBJ2-5, with TRBD1 matching over 8 bases. V gave up 3 bases and J gave up 5 bases; unmatched junction bases: 5. CDR3 length: 14 amino acids. Germline assignment: CDR1 MNHEY and CDR2 SMNVEV (reference sequence). The CDR3 loop reads CASSFQGAGETQYF. CDR3 nucleotides: TGTGCCAGCAGTTTTCAGGGGGCGGGGGAGACCCAGTACTTC.

In this sample, this clone turned up once. The chain couples TRBV6-6 to TRBJ2-4, with 9 bases identical to TRBD1. CDR1 MNHNY and CDR2 SVGAGI come from the germline V gene (reference sequence). V dropped 6 bases and J dropped 8; count of bases not matched to a gene: 11. The CDR3 runs 15 residues. For the CDR3, the DNA is TGTGCCAGCAGCTTGGGACAGGGTATTTTCGACATTCAGTACTTC. This gives the protein CASSLGQGIFDIQYF.

The genes are TRBV7-9 and TRBJ1-5; D gene ambiguous. Germline values: CDR1 SEHNR, CDR2 FQNEAQ (reference sequence). The CDR3 has 15 residues. Trimming removed 1 base at V and 5 bases at J, with 12 bases between. The CDR3 spells CASSLVGRGDQPQHF. The CDR3 bases are TGTGCCAGCAGCTTAGTTGGCCGCGGGGATCAGCCCCAGCATTTT.

The chain has TRBV4-2 and TRBJ1-5; TRBD1 matches at 12 bases. V was pared by 4 bases and J by 1 base, with 8 bases of the junction left unmatched. The CDR3 covers 18 residues. Germline lookup yields CDR1 LGHNA and CDR2 YNFKEQ. CDR3 DNA sequence: TGTGCCAGCAGCCCCGGGACAGGGGGCAGGATGAGCAATCAGCCCCAGCATTTT. Residues: CASSPGTGGRMSNQPQHF.

The chain couples TRBV5-1 to TRBJ2-1, with D possibly being TRBD1 (6 bases). V lost 7 bases, J lost 5 bases, and 13 bases lay in between. This CDR3 spans 13 amino acids. Germline V gene sequence: CDR1 SGHRS, CDR2 YFSETQ. In nucleotides, the CDR3 is TGCGCCAGCTGGCTAGGGGGTGACAATGAGCAGTTCTTC. It is translated as CASWLGGDNEQFF.

The chain joins TRBV28 to TRBJ2-3, with 7 bases aligning to TRBD2. Trimming cost V 2 bases and J 0 bases; bases outside gene matches: 11. The germline gives CDR1 MDHEN, CDR2 SYDVKM. The CDR3 loop spans 18 amino acids. The chain's CDR3 is CASSLGLAVTSSTDTQYF. For the CDR3, the DNA is TGTGCCAGCAGTTTAGGGCTAGCGGTAACTTCTAGCACAGATACGCAGTATTTT.

J is TRBJ1-1 and V is TRBV20-1; TRBD1 is a possible D gene (6 bases). V was clipped by 6 bases and J by 8 bases, with 10 bases between them. This CDR3 spans 10 amino acids. In germline, CDR1 is DFQATT, CDR2 SNEGSKA (reference sequence). CDR3 in amino acids: CSAGDREAFF. The CDR3 region has the DNA TGCAGTGCAGGAGACAGGGAAGCTTTCTTT.

This clone was observed a few times. The chain combines TRBV7-9 with TRBJ1-1; D remains ambiguous. Trimming took off 5 bases at V and 4 bases at J, with 11 bases between the two ends. The CDR3 sequence is 13 residues long. Germline-derived CDR1 and CDR2 are SEHNR and FQNEAQ (reference sequence). CDR3 sequence: CASSPRVGTEAFF. CDR3 DNA sequence: TGTGCCAGCAGCCCTAGAGTAGGCACTGAAGCTTTCTTT.

The CDR3 sequence: CASSLVLDGRDEQYF. The CDR3 DNA follows: TGTGCCAGCAGCTTAGTCCTGGATGGGAGGGACGAGCAGTACTTC. The chain uses TRBV11-2 and TRBJ2-7; 7 bases are a match to TRBD2. After removal of 1 base from V and 5 bases from J, the junction contained 8 bases not matched to a gene. The germline CDR1 and CDR2 sequences are SGHAT and FQNNGV. This CDR3 comprises 15 residues.

V is TRBV7-6 and J is TRBJ1-1; TRBD1 aligns across 8 bases. V shed 4 bases and J 8 bases; nucleotides not matched to a gene: 6. The CDR3 has 13 residues. Germline V CDR1 and CDR2: SGHVS, FNYEAQ. The CDR3 loop is CASSSLQGGEAFF. CDR3 sequence (DNA): TGTGCCAGCAGCTCCCTACAGGGGGGCGAAGCTTTCTTT.

V usage is TRBV27 and J usage is TRBJ1-2; D is uncertain. The CDR3 sequence is 13 residues long. In germline, CDR1 is MNHEY, CDR2 SMNVEV (reference sequence). V lost 1 base and J lost 0, with 3 bases in between. CDR3 bases: TGTGCCAGCAGTTTATATACTAACTATGGCTACACCTTC. Protein sequence: CASSLYTNYGYTF.